This paragraph reports one T cell receptor beta chain. After removal of 5 bases from V and 2 bases from J, the junction contained 12 bases not matched to a gene. CDR3 length equals 18 residues. Germline assignment: CDR1 SGHRS and CDR2 YFSETQ. Authors' data handling: Nucleated cell number was recorded as an estimate derived from reference gene primer amplification. TCRdb's table, derived via immunoSEQ multiplex PCR, lists solely in-frame clones and lacks some. V and J calls and clone size follow that table, whereas D and trimming were derived from the DNA. The sample carries about 160,000 clones, roughly 80% recorded once. This record comes from a study of blood T cell repertoires in COVID-19. Study overall: Spain, Italy and the United States supplied samples that represented acute and convalescent COVID-19. T cells, B-cell-depleted T cells, or PBMCs supplied cDNA or gDNA.

The receptor's source is a woman of 80 years or more with acute or convalescent COVID-19. Sequencing input: peripheral blood. The chain uses TRBV5-1 and TRBJ2-6; TRBD2 matches at 8 bases. DNA of the CDR3: TGCGCCAGCAGATCAAGAGCGGGAGCGAGTCCTGGGGCCAACGTCCTGACTTTC. It is translated as CASRSRAGASPGANVLTF.